The present entry profiles one T cell receptor beta chain with its context. These data originate in a study of OX40 agonist ivuxolimab in advanced cancers. Germline V gene lookup returns CDR1 SNHLY and CDR2 FYNNEI. V lost 4 bases, J lost 4 bases, and 4 bases stayed unmatched. The CDR3 consists of 15 residues. Sequencing was performed with immunoSEQ multiplex PCR; in TCRdb, only in-frame clones are kept and a portion is missing. The sample shows fewer than 85,000 clones, over 85% of them seen only once. The sample consisted of CD4+ or CD8+ T cells sorted from blood, taken in a trial of the OX40 agonist ivuxolimab. The sequence derives from an adult with an advanced solid tumor such as melanoma, head and neck, liver or kidney cancer. This chain links TRBV2 with TRBJ2-3; 11 bases line up with TRBD2. This chain's CDR3 is CASSVTSGDPDTQYF. The CDR3 DNA reads TGTGCCAGCAGTGTGACTAGCGGGGACCCAGATACGCAGTATTTT.